This T cell receptor beta chain was recorded in a study of T-cell reconstitution after alpha-beta-depleted transplantation in children. As it was prepared, the TCRbeta library received unique molecular identifiers. TCRdb itself ran the PCR reads through MiXCR, one entry per CDR3 protein. The data hold around 400,000 distinct CDR3 sequences, with approximately 10% observed a single time. Trimming pared 7 bases from V and 2 bases from J, leaving 3 bases between. Per germline, CDR1 MNHEY and CDR2 SVGAGI. CDR3 length equals 11 residues. The sample here was PBMCs from the stem cell graft donor, taken from the stem cell graft. The rearrangement uses TRBV6-5 and TRBJ1-3; D not certain. The source of this sequence is a human donor who donated a stem cell graft to a child with acute myeloid leukemia. The CDR3 DNA reads TGTGCCAGCAAGACTGGAAACACCATATATTTT. Translation gives CASKTGNTIYF.